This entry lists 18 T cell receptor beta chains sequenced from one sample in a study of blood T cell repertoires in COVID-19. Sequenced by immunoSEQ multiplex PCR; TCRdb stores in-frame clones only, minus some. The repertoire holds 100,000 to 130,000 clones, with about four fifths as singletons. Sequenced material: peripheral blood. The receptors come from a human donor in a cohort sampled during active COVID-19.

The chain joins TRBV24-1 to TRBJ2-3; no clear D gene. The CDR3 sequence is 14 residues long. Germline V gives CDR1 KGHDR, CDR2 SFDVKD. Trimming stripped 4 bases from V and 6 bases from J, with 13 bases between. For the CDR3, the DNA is TGTGCCACCAGTGACGTTACAGCTATTGATACGCAGTATTTT. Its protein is CATSDVTAIDTQYF.

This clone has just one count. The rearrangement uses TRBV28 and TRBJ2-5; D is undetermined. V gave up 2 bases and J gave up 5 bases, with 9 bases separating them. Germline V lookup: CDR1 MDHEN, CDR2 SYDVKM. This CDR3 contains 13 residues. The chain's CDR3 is CASSLPSSETQYF. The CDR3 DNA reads TGTGCCAGCAGTTTACCCTCCTCTGAGACCCAGTACTTC.

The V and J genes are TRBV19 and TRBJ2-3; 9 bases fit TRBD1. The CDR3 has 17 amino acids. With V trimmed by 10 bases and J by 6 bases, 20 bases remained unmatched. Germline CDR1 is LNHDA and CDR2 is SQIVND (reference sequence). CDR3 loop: CATCPTAGTGTPDTQYF. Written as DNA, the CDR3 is TGTGCCACCTGTCCTACTGCCGGGACAGGGACTCCGGATACGCAGTATTTT.

CDR3 amino acids: CASRTSGSSNEQFF. CDR3 nucleotides: TGCGCCAGCAGGACTAGCGGGAGTTCCAATGAGCAGTTCTTC. This rearrangement joins TRBV4-3 to TRBJ2-1; TRBD2 aligns across 12 bases. Germline V CDR1 and CDR2: LGHNA, YSLEER. CDR3 length: 14 residues. After removal of 6 bases from V and 6 bases from J, the junction contained 3 bases not matched to a gene.

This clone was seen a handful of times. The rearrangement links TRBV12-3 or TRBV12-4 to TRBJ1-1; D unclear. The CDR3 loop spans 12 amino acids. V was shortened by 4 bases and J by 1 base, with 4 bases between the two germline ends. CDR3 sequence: CASSYGNTEAFF. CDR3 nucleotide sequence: TGTGCCAGCAGTTACGGGAACACTGAAGCTTTCTTT.

The CDR3 sequence: CASSPWDSNNYGYTF. CDR3 nucleotide sequence: TGTGCCAGTAGTCCCTGGGACAGTAATAACTATGGCTACACCTTC. V is TRBV19 and J is TRBJ1-2, with 7 positions matching TRBD1. The CDR3 is made up of 15 amino acids. With 5 bases clipped from V and 1 base from J, the junction kept 7 bases outside the gene matches. In germline, CDR1 is LNHDA, CDR2 SQIVND (reference sequence).

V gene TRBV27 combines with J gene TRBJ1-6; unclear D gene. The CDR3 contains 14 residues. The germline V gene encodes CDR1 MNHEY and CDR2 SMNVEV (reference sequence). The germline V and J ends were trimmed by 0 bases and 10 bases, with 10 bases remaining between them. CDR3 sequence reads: CASSLSPLSSPLHF. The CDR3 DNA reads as TGTGCCAGCAGTTTATCCCCCCTGAGCTCACCCCTCCACTTT.

This CDR3 reads CASSPNTGGFQFF. The CDR3 DNA reads TGTGCCAGCAGCCCTAATACAGGAGGGTTTCAGTTCTTC. The rearrangement joins TRBV7-3 to TRBJ2-1; maybe TRBD2 (6 bases). V shed 5 bases and J shed 13 bases, with 18 bases lying between them. The CDR3 contains 13 residues. The germline V gene has CDR1 SGHTA and CDR2 FQGTGA.

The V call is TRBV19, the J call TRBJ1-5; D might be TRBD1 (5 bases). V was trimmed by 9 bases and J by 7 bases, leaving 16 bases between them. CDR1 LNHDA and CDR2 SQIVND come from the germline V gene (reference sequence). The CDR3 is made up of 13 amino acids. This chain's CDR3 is CASRGEGRQPQHF. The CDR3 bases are TGTGCCAGCCGGGGGGAGGGGCGGCAGCCCCAGCATTTT. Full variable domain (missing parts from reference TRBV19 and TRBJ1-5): DGGITQSPKYLFRKEGQNVTLSCEQNLNHDAMYWYRQDPGQGLRLIYYSQIVNDFQKGDIAEGYSVSREKKESFPLTVTSAQKNPTAFYLCASRGEGRQPQHFGDGTRLSIL.

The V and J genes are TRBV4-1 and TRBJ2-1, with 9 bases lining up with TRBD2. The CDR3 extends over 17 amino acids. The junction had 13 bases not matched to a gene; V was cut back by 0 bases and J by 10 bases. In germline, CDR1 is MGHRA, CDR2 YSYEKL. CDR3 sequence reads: CASSQEGGSGRPGEQFF. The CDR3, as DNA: TGCGCCAGCAGCCAAGAGGGGGGGAGCGGGAGGCCCGGGGAGCAGTTCTTC.

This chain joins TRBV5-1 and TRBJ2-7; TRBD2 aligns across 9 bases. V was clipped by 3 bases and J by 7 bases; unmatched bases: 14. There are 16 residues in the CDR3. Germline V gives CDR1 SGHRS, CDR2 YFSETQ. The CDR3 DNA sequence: TGCGCCAGCAGCTGGGGCGGGGGACTAGCCCTCGGGGAGCAGTACTTC. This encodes CASSWGGGLALGEQYF.

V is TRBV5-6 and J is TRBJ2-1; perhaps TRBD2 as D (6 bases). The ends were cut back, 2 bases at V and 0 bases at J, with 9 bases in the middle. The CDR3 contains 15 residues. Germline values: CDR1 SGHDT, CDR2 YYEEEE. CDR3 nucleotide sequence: TGTGCCAGCAGCTTCGGACTAAACTCCTACAATGAGCAGTTCTTC. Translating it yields CASSFGLNSYNEQFF.

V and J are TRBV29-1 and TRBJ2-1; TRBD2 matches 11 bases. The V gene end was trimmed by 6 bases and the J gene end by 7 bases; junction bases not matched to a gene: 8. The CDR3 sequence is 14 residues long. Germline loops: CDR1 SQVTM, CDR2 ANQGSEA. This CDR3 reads CSVYSGRARNEQFF. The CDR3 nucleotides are TGCAGCGTATATAGCGGGAGGGCCAGGAATGAGCAGTTCTTC.

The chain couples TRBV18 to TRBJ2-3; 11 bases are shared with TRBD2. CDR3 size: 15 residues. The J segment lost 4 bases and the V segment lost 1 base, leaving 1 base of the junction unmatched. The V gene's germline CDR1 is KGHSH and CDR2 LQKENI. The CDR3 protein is CASSPQLAGADTQYF. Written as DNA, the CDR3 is TGTGCCAGCTCACCACAACTAGCGGGAGCAGATACGCAGTATTTT. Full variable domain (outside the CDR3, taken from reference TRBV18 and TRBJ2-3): NAGVMQNPRHLVRRRGQEARLRCSPMKGHSHVYWYRQLPEEGLKFMVYLQKENIIDESGMPKERFSAEFPKEGPSILRIQQVVRGDSAAYFCASSPQLAGADTQYFGPGTRLTVL.

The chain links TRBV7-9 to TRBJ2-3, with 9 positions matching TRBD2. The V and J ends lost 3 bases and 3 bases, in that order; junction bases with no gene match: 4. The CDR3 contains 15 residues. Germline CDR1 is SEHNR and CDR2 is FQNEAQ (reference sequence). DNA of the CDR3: TGTGCCAGCAGCTTGATAGCGGGAGTAACAGATACGCAGTATTTT. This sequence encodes CASSLIAGVTDTQYF.

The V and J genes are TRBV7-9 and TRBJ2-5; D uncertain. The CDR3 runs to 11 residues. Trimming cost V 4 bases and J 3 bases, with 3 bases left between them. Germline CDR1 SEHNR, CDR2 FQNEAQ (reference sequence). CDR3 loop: CASSSKETQYF. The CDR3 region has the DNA TGTGCCAGCAGCTCCAAAGAGACCCAGTACTTC.

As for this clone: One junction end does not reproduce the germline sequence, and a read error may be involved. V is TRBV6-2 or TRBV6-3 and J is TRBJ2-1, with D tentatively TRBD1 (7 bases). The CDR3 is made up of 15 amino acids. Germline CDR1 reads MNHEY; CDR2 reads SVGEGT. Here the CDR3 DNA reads TGTGCCAGCAATTACTCCCAGGGGGGAAAGACTGAGCAGTTCTTC. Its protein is CASNYSQGGKTEQFF.

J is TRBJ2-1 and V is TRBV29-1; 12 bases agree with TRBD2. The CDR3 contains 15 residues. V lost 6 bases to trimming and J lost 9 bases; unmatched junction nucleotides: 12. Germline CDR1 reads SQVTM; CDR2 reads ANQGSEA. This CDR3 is CSVGYVGLAGIEQFF. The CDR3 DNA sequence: TGCAGCGTCGGCTACGTAGGACTAGCGGGAATTGAGCAGTTCTTC.